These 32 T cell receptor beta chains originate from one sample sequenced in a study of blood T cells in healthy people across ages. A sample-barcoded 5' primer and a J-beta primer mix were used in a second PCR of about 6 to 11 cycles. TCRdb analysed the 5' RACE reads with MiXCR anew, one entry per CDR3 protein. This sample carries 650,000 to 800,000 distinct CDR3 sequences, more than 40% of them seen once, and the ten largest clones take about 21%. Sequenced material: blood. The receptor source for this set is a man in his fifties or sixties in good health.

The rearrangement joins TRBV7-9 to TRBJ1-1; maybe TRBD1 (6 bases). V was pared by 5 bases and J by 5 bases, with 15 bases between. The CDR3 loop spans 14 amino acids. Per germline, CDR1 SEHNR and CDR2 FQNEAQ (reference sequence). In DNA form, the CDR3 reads TGTGCCAGCAGCCAACAGGGCGCGGGGACTGAAGCTTTCTTT. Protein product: CASSQQGAGTEAFF.

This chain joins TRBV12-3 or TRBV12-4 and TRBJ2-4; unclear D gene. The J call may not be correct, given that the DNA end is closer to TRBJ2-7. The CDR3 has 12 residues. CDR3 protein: CASSAQSYEQYF. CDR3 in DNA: TGTGCCAGCAGCGCGCAAAGCTACGAGCAGTACTTC.

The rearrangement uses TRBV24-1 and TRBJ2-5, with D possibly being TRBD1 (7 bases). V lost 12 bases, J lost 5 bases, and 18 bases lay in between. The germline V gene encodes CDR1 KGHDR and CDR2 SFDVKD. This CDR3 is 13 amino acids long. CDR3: CASQEGAEETQYF. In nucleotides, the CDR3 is TGTGCCTCCCAGGAGGGGGCCGAGGAGACCCAGTACTTC.

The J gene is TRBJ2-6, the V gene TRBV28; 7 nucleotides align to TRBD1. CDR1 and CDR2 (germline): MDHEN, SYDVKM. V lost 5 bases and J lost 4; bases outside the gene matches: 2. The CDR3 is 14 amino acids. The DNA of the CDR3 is TGTGCCAGCAGTGACAGGGAAGGGGCCAACGTCCTGACTTTC. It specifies CASSDREGANVLTF.

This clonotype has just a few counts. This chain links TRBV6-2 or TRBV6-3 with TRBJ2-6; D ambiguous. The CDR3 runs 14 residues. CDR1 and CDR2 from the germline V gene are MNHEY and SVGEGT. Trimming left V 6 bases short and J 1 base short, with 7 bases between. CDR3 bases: TGTGCCAGCAGACGCAGGTCTGGGGCCAACGTCCTGACTTTC. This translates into CASRRRSGANVLTF.

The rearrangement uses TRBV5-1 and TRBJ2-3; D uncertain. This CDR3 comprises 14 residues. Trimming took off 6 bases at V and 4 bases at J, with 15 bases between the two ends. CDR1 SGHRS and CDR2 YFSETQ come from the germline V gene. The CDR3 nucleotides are TGCGCCAGCAATCAGTTGAGCGAGGCAGATACGCAGTATTTT. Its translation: CASNQLSEADTQYF.

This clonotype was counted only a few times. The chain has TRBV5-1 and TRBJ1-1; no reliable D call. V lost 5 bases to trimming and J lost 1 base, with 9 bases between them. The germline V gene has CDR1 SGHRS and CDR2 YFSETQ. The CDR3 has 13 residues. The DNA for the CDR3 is TGCGCCAGCAGGGACCCGGGGAACACTGAAGCTTTCTTT. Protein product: CASRDPGNTEAFF.

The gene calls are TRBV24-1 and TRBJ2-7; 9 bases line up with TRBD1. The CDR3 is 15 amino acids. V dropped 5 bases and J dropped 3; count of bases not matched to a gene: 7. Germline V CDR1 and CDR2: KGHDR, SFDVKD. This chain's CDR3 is CATSASGTGSYEQYF. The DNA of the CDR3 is TGTGCCACCAGTGCTTCCGGGACAGGGAGCTACGAGCAGTACTTC.

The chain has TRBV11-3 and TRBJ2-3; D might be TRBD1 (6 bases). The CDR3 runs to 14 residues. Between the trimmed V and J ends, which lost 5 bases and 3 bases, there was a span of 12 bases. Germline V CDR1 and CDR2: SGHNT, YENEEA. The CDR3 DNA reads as TGTGCCAGCAGCCCCGGACAGACAACAGATACGCAGTATTTT. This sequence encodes CASSPGQTTDTQYF.

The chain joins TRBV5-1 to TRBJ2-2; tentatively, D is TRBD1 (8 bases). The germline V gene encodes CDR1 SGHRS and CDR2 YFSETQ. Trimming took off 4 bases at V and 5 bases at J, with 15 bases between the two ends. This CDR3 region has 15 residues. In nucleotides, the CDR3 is TGCGCCAGCAGCGCCCAACAGGGGGGGACCGGGGAGCTGTTTTTT. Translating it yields CASSAQQGGTGELFF.

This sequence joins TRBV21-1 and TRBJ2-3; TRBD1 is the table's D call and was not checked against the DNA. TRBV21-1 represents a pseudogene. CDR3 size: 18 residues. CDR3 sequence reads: CASSSRKGASPSTDTQYF. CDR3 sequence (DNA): TGTGCCAGCAGCTCCCGGAAAGGGGCTAGCCCTAGCACAGATACGCAGTATTTT.

In DNA form, the CDR3 reads TGTGCCAGCAGCTTGCTGGGGAACGGTCAGCCCCAGCATTTT. Translating it yields CASSLLGNGQPQHF. The gene calls are TRBV5-6 and TRBJ1-5; no clear D gene. Per germline, CDR1 SGHDT and CDR2 YYEEEE. CDR3 length: 14 residues. The V gene lost 1 base and the J gene lost 6 bases, with 11 bases spanning the gap.

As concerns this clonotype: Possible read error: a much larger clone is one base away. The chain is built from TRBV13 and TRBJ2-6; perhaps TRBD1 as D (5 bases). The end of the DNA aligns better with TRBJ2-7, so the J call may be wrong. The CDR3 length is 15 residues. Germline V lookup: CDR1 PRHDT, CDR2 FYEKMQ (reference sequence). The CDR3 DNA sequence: TGTGCCAGCAGCTTAGGGGCAGGGTCCTCCTACGGGCAGTACTTC. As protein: CASSLGAGSSYGQYF.

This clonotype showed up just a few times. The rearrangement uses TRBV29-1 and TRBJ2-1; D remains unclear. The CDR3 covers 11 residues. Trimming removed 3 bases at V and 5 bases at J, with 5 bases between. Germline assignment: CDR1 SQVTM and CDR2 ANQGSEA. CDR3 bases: TGCAGCGTTGACCAGAACAATGAGCAGTTCTTC. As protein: CSVDQNNEQFF.

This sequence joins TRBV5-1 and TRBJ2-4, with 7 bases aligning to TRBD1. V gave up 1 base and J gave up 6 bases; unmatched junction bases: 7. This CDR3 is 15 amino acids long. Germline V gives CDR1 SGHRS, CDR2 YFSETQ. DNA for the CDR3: TGCGCCAGCAGCTTGCCCGTGACAGGGCGAAACATTCAGTACTTC. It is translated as CASSLPVTGRNIQYF.

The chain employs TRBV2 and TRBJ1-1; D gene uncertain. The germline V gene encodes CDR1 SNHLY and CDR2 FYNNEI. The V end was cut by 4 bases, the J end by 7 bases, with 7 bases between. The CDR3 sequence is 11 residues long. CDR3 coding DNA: TGTGCCAGCAGTGGGGTAAATGAAGCTTTCTTT. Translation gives CASSGVNEAFF.

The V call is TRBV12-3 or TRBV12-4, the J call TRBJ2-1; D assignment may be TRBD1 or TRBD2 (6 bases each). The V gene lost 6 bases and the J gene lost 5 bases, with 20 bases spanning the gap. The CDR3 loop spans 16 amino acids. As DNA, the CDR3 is TGTGCCAGCAGGGCACAGGGACTCAAAGCGGACAATGAGCAGTTCTTC. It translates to CASRAQGLKADNEQFF.

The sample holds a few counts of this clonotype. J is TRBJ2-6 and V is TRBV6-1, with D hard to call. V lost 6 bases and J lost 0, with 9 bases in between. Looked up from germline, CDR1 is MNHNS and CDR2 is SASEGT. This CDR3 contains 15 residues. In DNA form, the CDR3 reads TGTGCCAGCAGGACGGAGAGCTCTGGGGCCAACGTCCTGACTTTC. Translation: CASRTESSGANVLTF.

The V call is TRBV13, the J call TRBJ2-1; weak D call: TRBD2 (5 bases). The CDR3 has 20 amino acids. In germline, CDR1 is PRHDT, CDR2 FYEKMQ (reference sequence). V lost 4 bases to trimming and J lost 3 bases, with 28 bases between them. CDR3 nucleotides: TGTGCCAGCAGCTACAGAAGAACCATGGCGGGTATTGCCTTCTACAATGAGCAGTTCTTC. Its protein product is CASSYRRTMAGIAFYNEQFF.

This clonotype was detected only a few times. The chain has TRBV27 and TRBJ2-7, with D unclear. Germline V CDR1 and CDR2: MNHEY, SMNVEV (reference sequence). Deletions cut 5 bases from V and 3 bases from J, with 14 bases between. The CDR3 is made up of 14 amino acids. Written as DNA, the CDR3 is TGTGCCAGCAGTCCCACATACCCAAGCTACGAGCAGTACTTC. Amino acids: CASSPTYPSYEQYF.

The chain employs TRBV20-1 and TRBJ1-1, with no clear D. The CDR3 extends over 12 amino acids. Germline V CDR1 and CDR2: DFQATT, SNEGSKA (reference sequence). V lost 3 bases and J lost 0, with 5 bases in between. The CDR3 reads CSASWLNTEAFF. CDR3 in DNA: TGCAGTGCTAGTTGGCTGAACACTGAAGCTTTCTTT.

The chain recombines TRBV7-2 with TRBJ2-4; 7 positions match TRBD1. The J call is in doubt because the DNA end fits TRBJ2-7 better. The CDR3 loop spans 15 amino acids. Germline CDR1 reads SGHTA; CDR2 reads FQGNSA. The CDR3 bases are TGTGCCAGCAGCCCCGGGTTGTCAGGGGGCTACGAGCAGTACTTC. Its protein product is CASSPGLSGGYEQYF.

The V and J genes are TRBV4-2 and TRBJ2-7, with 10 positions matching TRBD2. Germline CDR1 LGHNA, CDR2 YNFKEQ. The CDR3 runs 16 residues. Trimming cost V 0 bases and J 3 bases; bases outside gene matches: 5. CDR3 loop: CASSQDFASGGYEQYF. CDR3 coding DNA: TGTGCCAGCAGCCAAGATTTTGCTAGCGGGGGCTACGAGCAGTACTTC.

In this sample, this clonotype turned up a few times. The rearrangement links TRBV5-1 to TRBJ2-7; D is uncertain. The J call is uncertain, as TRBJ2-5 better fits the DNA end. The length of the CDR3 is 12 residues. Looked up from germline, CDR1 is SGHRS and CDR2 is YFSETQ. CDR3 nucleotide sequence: TGCGCTAGCCAAAGTTTTGGGGAGACCCAGTACTTC. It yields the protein CASQSFGETQYF.

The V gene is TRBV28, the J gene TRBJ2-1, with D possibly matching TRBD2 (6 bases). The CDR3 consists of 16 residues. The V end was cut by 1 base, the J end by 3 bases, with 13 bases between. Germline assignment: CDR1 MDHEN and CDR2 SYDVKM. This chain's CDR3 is CASSLYSQRVYNEQFF. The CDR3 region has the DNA TGTGCCAGCAGTTTATATTCCCAGCGGGTCTACAATGAGCAGTTCTTC.

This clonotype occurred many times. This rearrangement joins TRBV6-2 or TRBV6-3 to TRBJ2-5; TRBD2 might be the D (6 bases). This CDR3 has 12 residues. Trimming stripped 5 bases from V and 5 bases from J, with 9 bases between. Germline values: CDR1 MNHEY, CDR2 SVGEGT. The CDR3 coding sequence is TGTGCCAGCAGTCCGGGGGAGGAGACCCAGTACTTC. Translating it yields CASSPGEETQYF.

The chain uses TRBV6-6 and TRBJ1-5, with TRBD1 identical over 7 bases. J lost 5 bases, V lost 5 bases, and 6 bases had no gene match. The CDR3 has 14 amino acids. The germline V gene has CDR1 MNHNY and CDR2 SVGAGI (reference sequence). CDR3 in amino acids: CASSRGTVDQPQHF. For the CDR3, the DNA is TGTGCCAGCAGTAGAGGGACAGTCGATCAGCCCCAGCATTTT.

CDR3 coding DNA: TGCAGTGCTAGACCCGGGCAATCCTCCTACAATGAGCAGTTCTTC. It yields the protein CSARPGQSSYNEQFF. The chain employs TRBV20-1 and TRBJ2-1; D is ambiguous. Trimming left V 2 bases short and J 0 bases short, with 11 bases between. Per the germline V gene, CDR1 is DFQATT and CDR2 is SNEGSKA (reference sequence). CDR3 length: 15 amino acids.

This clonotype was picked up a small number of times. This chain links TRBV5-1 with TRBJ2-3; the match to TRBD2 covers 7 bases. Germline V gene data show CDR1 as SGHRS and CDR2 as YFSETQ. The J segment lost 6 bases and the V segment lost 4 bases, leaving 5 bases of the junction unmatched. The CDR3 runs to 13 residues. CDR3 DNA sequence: TGCGCCAGCAGCCGGGGGGATGGGGATACGCAGTATTTT. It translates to CASSRGDGDTQYF.

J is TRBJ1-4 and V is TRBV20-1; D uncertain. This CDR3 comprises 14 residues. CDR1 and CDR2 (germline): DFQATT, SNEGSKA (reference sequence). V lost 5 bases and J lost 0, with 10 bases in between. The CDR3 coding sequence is TGCAGTGCTGCGTCATCTGCAACTAATGAAAAACTGTTTTTT. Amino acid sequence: CSAASSATNEKLFF.

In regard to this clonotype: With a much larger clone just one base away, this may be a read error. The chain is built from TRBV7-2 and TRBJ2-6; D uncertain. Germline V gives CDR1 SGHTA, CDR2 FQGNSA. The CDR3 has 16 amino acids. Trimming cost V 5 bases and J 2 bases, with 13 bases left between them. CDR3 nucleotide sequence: TGTGCCAGCAGCCGAGAGCAGCTGGCTGGGGCCAACGTCCTGACTTTC. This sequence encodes CASSREQLAGANVLTF.

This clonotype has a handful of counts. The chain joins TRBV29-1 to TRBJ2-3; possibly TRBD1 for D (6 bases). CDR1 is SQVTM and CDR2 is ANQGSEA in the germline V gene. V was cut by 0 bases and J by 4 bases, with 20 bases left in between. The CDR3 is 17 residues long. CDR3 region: CSVEDQGNYRAADTQYF. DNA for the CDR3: TGCAGCGTTGAAGATCAGGGGAACTATAGGGCAGCAGATACGCAGTATTTT.